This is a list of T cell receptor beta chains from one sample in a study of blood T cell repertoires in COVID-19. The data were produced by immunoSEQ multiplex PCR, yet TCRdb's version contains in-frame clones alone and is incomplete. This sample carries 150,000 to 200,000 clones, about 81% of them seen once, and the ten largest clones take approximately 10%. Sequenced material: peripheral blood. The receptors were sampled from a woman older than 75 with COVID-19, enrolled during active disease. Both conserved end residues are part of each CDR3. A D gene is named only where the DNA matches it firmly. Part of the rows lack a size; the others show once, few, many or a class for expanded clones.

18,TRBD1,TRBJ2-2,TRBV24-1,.,CATSDSLGTGANTGELFF,TGTGCCACCAGTGACTCTCTTGGGACAGGTGCGAACACCGGGGAGCTGTTTTTT
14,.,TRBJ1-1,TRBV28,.,CASSFLRENTEAFF,TGTGCCAGCAGTTTTTTGCGGGAGAACACTGAAGCTTTCTTT
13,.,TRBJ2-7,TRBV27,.,CASSFQGSYEQYF,TGTGCCAGCAGTTTCCAGGGATCATACGAGCAGTACTTC
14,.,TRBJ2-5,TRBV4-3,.,CASSQGTALGTQYF,TGCGCCAGCAGCCAGGGGACTGCACTCGGGACCCAGTACTTC
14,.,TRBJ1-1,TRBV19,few,CASSASGEHTEAFF,TGTGCCAGTAGCGCTTCAGGGGAGCACACTGAAGCTTTCTTT
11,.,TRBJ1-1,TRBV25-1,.,CASRANTEAFF,TGTGCCAGTAGAGCAAACACTGAAGCTTTCTTT
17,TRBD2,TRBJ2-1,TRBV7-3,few,CASSRRSGGAAYNEQFF,TGTGCCAGCAGCCGCCGTAGCGGGGGGGCCGCCTACAATGAGCAGTTCTTC
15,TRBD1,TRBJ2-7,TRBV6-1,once,CASSEPGQGTYEQYF,TGTGCCAGCAGTGAACCGGGACAGGGAACCTACGAGCAGTACTTC
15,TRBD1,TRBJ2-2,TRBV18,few,CASSPGTGSTGELFF,TGTGCCAGCTCACCCGGGACAGGGAGCACCGGGGAGCTGTTTTTT
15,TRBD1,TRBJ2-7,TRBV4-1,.,CASSQDDRGLYEQYF,TGCGCCAGCAGCCAAGACGACAGGGGGCTGTACGAGCAGTACTTC
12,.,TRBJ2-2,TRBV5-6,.,CASSFAVGELFF,TGTGCCAGCAGCTTCGCGGTCGGGGAGCTGTTTTTT
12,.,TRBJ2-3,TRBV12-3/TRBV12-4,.,CASSSSTDTQYF,TGTGCCAGCAGTTCGAGCACAGATACGCAGTATTTT
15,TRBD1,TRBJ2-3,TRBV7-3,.,CASSSQPGLTGGQYF,TGTGCCAGCAGCTCACAGCCGGGACTCACAGGGGGGCAGTATTTT
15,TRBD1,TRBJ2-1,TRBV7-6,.,CASSPGTGPYNEQFF,TGTGCCAGCAGCCCCGGGACAGGGCCTTACAATGAGCAGTTCTTC